This T cell receptor beta chain comes out of a study of spatial heterogeneity in lung cancer. A unique molecular identifier was attached to every TCR cDNA molecule. TCRdb called the 5' RACE reads again in MiXCR, with one record for every CDR3 protein. The sample shows approximately 12,000 distinct CDR3 sequences, 4.5% to 5.5% of them seen only once. This clonotype was seen repeatedly, ten times or more. The target antigen is unknown. Trimming took 0 bases from V and 4 from J; bases not matched to a gene: 9. This CDR3 spans 16 amino acids. Looked up from germline, CDR1 is DFQATT and CDR2 is SNEGSKA (reference sequence). Study results and caveats: Tallies of expanded TCRs, which were sorted into ubiquitous and regional groups, correlated with counts of ubiquitous and regional nonsynonymous mutations, respectively. Mutation tallies in tumors tracked expanded intratumoral alpha and beta TCR counts.

Indicated time point: sample taken at primary tumor resection. The input material, whole RNA from tumor, nontumor lung or frozen PBMC, was sequenced unsorted. This TCR came from a male donor with early-stage non-small cell lung cancer. Specimen: lung tumor tissue, collected at surgery. The genes are TRBV20-1 and TRBJ2-7, with TRBD1 identical over 10 bases. The CDR3 coding sequence is TGCAGTGCTAGAGACCCCGCCGGGACAGGGGATTACGAGCAGTACTTC. Protein sequence: CSARDPAGTGDYEQYF.